This T cell receptor (beta chain) was recorded in a study of T cell responses to AZD1222 COVID-19 vaccine. The study, taken as a whole, reports: Across the whole spike, CD4 TCRs peaked at regions 160-218 and 743-854. Spike-specific TCR breadth rose after two AZD1222 doses, and depth rose as well. Seropositive at baseline were only a handful of AZD1222 recipients. Donors were largely white British and mainly female; clonal diversity was possibly underestimated.

Using immunoSEQ multiplex PCR, the repertoire was profiled, and TCRdb retains in-frame clones only, with some absent. This sample has 200,000 or so clones, with 87% found just once. On this clone: Its antigen is still unknown.

The length of the CDR3 is 13 residues. V lost 7 bases to trimming and J lost 8 bases, with 15 bases between them. Germline CDR1 reads MDHEN; CDR2 reads SYDVKM. V gene TRBV28 combines with J gene TRBJ1-3; D is perhaps TRBD1 (6 bases). This TCR was sampled from an adult in good health. The sequences come from peripheral blood, collected on day 0 of MenACWY control vaccination. This CDR3 reads CASTPGGLYTIYF. The CDR3 DNA reads TGTGCCAGCACCCCCGGGGGGCTGTACACCATATATTTT.